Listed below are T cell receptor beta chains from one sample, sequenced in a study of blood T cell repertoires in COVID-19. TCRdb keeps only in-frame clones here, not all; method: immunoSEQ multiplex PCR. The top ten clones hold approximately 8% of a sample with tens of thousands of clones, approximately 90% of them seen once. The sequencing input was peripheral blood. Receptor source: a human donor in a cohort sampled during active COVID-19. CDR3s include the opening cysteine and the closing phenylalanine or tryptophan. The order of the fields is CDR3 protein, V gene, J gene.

CDR3: CSTWTGGSYNEQFF; V: TRBV29-1; J: TRBJ2-1
CDR3: CASSQDRSRGSSYEQYF; V: TRBV4-3; J: TRBJ2-7
CDR3: CASSLDSYQPQHF; V: TRBV7-3; J: TRBJ1-5
CDR3: CASSFFRGPTTEGLRTDTQYF; V: TRBV11-2; J: TRBJ2-3
CDR3: CASNPDRVGNYGYTF; V: TRBV6-2/TRBV6-3; J: TRBJ1-2
CDR3: CAWRSGGRYGYTF; V: TRBV30; J: TRBJ1-2
CDR3: CASSLPLGERANVLTF; V: TRBV5-6; J: TRBJ2-6
CDR3: CAISESGSSSYEQYF; V: TRBV10-3; J: TRBJ2-7
CDR3: CASTLGGGGNQPQHF; V: TRBV28; J: TRBJ1-5
CDR3: CASSAAQFQGANVLTF; V: TRBV11-2; J: TRBJ2-6
CDR3: CASSQGTDYYGYTF; V: TRBV4-1; J: TRBJ1-2
CDR3: CASSQESEANYGYTF; V: TRBV4-2; J: TRBJ1-2
CDR3: CASSQVEGSYEQYF; V: TRBV3-1/TRBV3-2; J: TRBJ2-7
CDR3: CASRPNTGWTEAFF; V: TRBV4-1; J: TRBJ1-1
CDR3: CASSELLRGITEAFF; V: TRBV6-1; J: TRBJ1-1
CDR3: CASRAGTGTENEAFF; V: TRBV2; J: TRBJ1-1
CDR3: CASSLRDRMVYF; V: TRBV5-6; J: TRBJ2-7
CDR3: CASSLISGYGYTF; V: TRBV27; J: TRBJ1-2
CDR3: CASSSGGQKVFTDTQYF; V: TRBV5-6; J: TRBJ2-3
CDR3: CASTLWTGNLEAFF; V: TRBV5-6; J: TRBJ1-1
CDR3: CASSLLRSSGGATDTQYF; V: TRBV11-2; J: TRBJ2-3
CDR3: CASSYGASGEQYF; V: TRBV6-5; J: TRBJ2-7
CDR3: CASTGNGYTF; V: TRBV5-6; J: TRBJ1-2
CDR3: CASSEAVVEESPLHF; V: TRBV2; J: TRBJ1-6
CDR3: CASSLTYTGGLKTYEQYF; V: TRBV5-1; J: TRBJ2-7
CDR3: CASSKHTGTGGEQYF; V: TRBV10-1; J: TRBJ2-7
CDR3: CASNKETSGANVLTF; V: TRBV6-5; J: TRBJ2-6
CDR3: CASSGGARYEQYF; V: TRBV3-1/TRBV3-2; J: TRBJ2-7
CDR3: CSASLYNSPLHF; V: TRBV20-1; J: TRBJ1-6
CDR3: CSAGDGLYYEQYF; V: TRBV29-1; J: TRBJ2-7
CDR3: CSASKTGTASFNSPLHF; V: TRBV20-1; J: TRBJ1-6
CDR3: CASSLTPGLEQYF; V: TRBV12-3/TRBV12-4; J: TRBJ2-7
CDR3: CASSLISMEKLFF; V: TRBV7-9; J: TRBJ1-4
CDR3: CASSKSGGNSPLHF; V: TRBV9; J: TRBJ1-6
CDR3: CSASTRWEGSAFF; V: TRBV20-1; J: TRBJ1-1
CDR3: CASSHGGQPQHF; V: TRBV4-1; J: TRBJ1-5
CDR3: CASSIESTTGQPQHF; V: TRBV19; J: TRBJ1-5
CDR3: CASSLGTPYEQYF; V: TRBV5-6; J: TRBJ2-7
CDR3: CASSPGTGMAGGYTF; V: TRBV5-4; J: TRBJ1-2
CDR3: CASSLGRAGYEQYF; V: TRBV27; J: TRBJ2-7
CDR3: CATSRFRDRGNDGYTF; V: TRBV15; J: TRBJ1-2
CDR3: CASSGIVGEYEQYF; V: TRBV2; J: TRBJ2-7
CDR3: CAWSVGDRGSDTQYF; V: TRBV30; J: TRBJ2-3
CDR3: CASSGRDRPYEQYF; V: TRBV9; J: TRBJ2-7
CDR3: CSAPSGNDGYTF; V: TRBV29-1; J: TRBJ1-2
CDR3: CASSEVQSEQYF; V: TRBV6-1; J: TRBJ2-7
CDR3: CASSFSEGPLGNQPQHF; V: TRBV11-2; J: TRBJ1-5
CDR3: CASSLRGPQPQHF; V: TRBV5-8; J: TRBJ1-5
CDR3: CASSLQRLAGAPDTQYF; V: TRBV4-2; J: TRBJ2-3
CDR3: CASSVGGTEPYGYTF; V: TRBV9; J: TRBJ1-2
CDR3: CASSDRNGYEQYF; V: TRBV27; J: TRBJ2-7
CDR3: CASSSRDSRGVTYEQYF; V: TRBV3-1/TRBV3-2; J: TRBJ2-7
CDR3: CASSAAGQGFYEQYF; V: TRBV9; J: TRBJ2-7
CDR3: CASSQPGGANSGELFF; V: TRBV4-1; J: TRBJ2-2